This entry lists 32 T cell receptor beta chains sequenced from one sample in a study of human T cells and chemical hapten exposure. TCRdb processed the RACE reads anew with MiXCR; each CDR3 protein has one entry. The repertoire holds fewer than 85,000 distinct CDR3 sequences, with around 9.3% as singletons. Time point indicated: healthy volunteer bleed at 6 weeks. Total RNA extraction was carried out from unfractionated whole blood. Sequencing input: whole blood. These receptors all stem from a female donor in good health. Some clones in this sample may be carry-over from other donors' samples.

The chain couples TRBV4-3 to TRBJ1-1; D may be TRBD1 (5 bases). Germline CDR1 LGHNA, CDR2 YSLEER. This CDR3 has 15 amino acids. V lost 0 bases and J lost 1, with 9 bases in between. The CDR3 is CASSQDAGTNTEAFF. In nucleotides, the CDR3 is TGCGCCAGCAGCCAAGATGCAGGGACGAACACTGAAGCTTTCTTT.

This clonotype was detected many times. The CDR3 DNA reads as TGTGCCAGCAGCCCACGCAGCCAGTGGAACACTGAAGCTTTCTTT. Residues: CASSPRSQWNTEAFF. This sequence joins TRBV7-9 and TRBJ1-1; D gene uncertain. V dropped 5 bases and J dropped 1 base, with 14 bases sitting between them. CDR3 length equals 15 residues. Germline-derived CDR1 and CDR2 are SEHNR and FQNEAQ (reference sequence).

This rearrangement joins TRBV3-1 to TRBJ2-5, with 8 bases identical to TRBD2. The CDR3 consists of 16 residues. V trimming: 4 bases; J trimming: 1 base; junction bases outside the gene matches: 8. CDR1 LGHDT and CDR2 YNNKEL come from the germline V gene (reference sequence). The CDR3 nucleotides read TGTGCCAGCAGCCCGCCTGGCGGGGGGACCCAAGAGACCCAGTACTTC. Its translation is CASSPPGGGTQETQYF.

The sample holds a few counts of this clonotype. The genes are TRBV12-3 or TRBV12-4 and TRBJ2-7; 10 bases are shared with TRBD1. The CDR3 contains 15 residues. V shed 6 bases, J shed 4 bases, and the junction held 9 bases outside the gene matches. CDR3 protein: CASSSDRGSLYEQYF. The CDR3 DNA is TGTGCCAGCAGCTCGGACAGGGGGTCCCTTTACGAGCAGTACTTC.

This clonotype was picked up many times. This chain joins TRBV6-2 or TRBV6-3 and TRBJ2-7; 10 nucleotides line up with TRBD2. There are 15 residues in the CDR3. The V gene's germline CDR1 is MNHEY and CDR2 SVGEGT. With 5 bases clipped from V and 5 bases from J, the junction kept 9 bases outside the gene matches. Here the CDR3 DNA reads TGTGCCAGCAGTAGAGCGGGGGGGCTTGTGGACGAGCAGTACTTC. As protein: CASSRAGGLVDEQYF.

This clonotype has a handful of counts. The chain combines TRBV6-6 with TRBJ1-4, with unresolved D. Trimming pared 7 bases from V and 6 bases from J, leaving 12 bases between. In germline, CDR1 is MNHNY, CDR2 SVGAGI (reference sequence). The CDR3 sequence is 13 residues long. The CDR3 DNA follows: TGTGCCAGCATAACCCCCAGGCATGAAAAACTGTTTTTT. Its protein is CASITPRHEKLFF.

This clonotype was seen many times. The CDR3 loop reads CSASRQGRNVNYGYTF. CDR3 nucleotides: TGCAGTGCCAGTCGCCAAGGACGGAACGTTAACTATGGCTACACCTTC. The J gene is TRBJ1-2, the V gene TRBV20-1; D is uncertain. This CDR3 has 16 amino acids. Per the germline V gene, CDR1 is DFQATT and CDR2 is SNEGSKA (reference sequence). V lost 6 bases and J 1 base, leaving 21 bases between the germline ends.

The sample holds a few counts of this clonotype. The V call is TRBV7-2, the J call TRBJ2-7; D is possibly TRBD1 or TRBD2 (6 bases each). The CDR3 covers 16 residues. Trimming took off 5 bases at V and 0 bases at J, with 17 bases between the two ends. Per the germline V gene, CDR1 is SGHTA and CDR2 is FQGNSA. CDR3 coding DNA: TGTGCCAGCAGCACCCCTAGGGGGGCGTACTCCTACGAGCAGTACTTC. As protein: CASSTPRGAYSYEQYF.

This clonotype was observed a handful of times. This chain joins TRBV4-3 and TRBJ1-1, with a tentative D call TRBD1 (5 bases). The V end was cut by 0 bases, the J end by 0 bases, with 14 bases between. The CDR3 extends over 17 amino acids. CDR1 and CDR2 from the germline V gene are LGHNA and YSLEER. The CDR3 bases are TGCGCCAGCAGCCAAGATTGGCCAGGGTTGATGAACACTGAAGCTTTCTTT. It encodes CASSQDWPGLMNTEAFF.

The rearrangement links TRBV20-1 to TRBJ2-3, with 11 bases lining up with TRBD2. Per germline, CDR1 DFQATT and CDR2 SNEGSKA (reference sequence). This CDR3 is 14 amino acids long. The V and J ends lost 3 bases and 6 bases, in that order; junction bases with no gene match: 5. The CDR3 reads CSARRLAGSDTQYF. Written as DNA, the CDR3 is TGCAGTGCTAGGAGACTAGCGGGGTCGGATACGCAGTATTTT.

V gene TRBV7-2 combines with J gene TRBJ2-7; 8 bases fit TRBD2. The germline CDR1 and CDR2 sequences are SGHTA and FQGNSA. With V trimmed by 5 bases and J by 3 bases, 9 bases remained unmatched. This CDR3 region has 15 residues. This CDR3 is CASSAGRAGVYEQYF. CDR3 DNA sequence: TGTGCCAGCAGCGCCGGACGAGCGGGGGTCTACGAGCAGTACTTC.

This clonotype was detected ten times or more. Compared with germline, one end of the junction differs, possibly owing to a read error. The chain joins TRBV25-1 to TRBJ2-2, with D hard to call. This CDR3 has 14 amino acids. CDR1 and CDR2 (germline): MGHDK, SYGVNS. The CDR3 is CASRESGNTGELFF. As DNA, the CDR3 is TGTGCCAGCAGGGAATCAGGGAACACCGGGGAGCTGTTTTTT.

This clonotype has ten or more counts. The gene calls are TRBV29-1 and TRBJ2-5, with 9 bases that match TRBD1. This CDR3 spans 12 amino acids. Germline V CDR1 and CDR2: SQVTM, ANQGSEA. The J segment lost 4 bases and the V segment lost 6 bases, leaving 3 bases of the junction unmatched. The CDR3 region is CSVGTGSETQYF. The CDR3 DNA reads as TGCAGCGTCGGGACAGGGTCAGAGACCCAGTACTTC.

V and J are TRBV18 and TRBJ1-2; D remains unclear. This CDR3 spans 15 amino acids. Germline V CDR1 and CDR2: KGHSH, LQKENI. Trimming stripped 3 bases from V and 0 bases from J, with 11 bases between. The CDR3 DNA reads TGTGCCAGCTCACCTACCGGACGGGCTAACTATGGCTACACCTTC. It is translated as CASSPTGRANYGYTF.

V usage is TRBV4-2 and J usage is TRBJ1-1; 9 bases fit TRBD1. Germline CDR1 reads LGHNA; CDR2 reads YNFKEQ. The V segment lost 1 base and the J segment 4 bases; nucleotides outside the gene matches: 4. This CDR3 contains 15 residues. The CDR3 bases are TGTGCCAGCAGCCAAGGAACGACAGGGGGCACTGAAGCTTTCTTT. Protein: CASSQGTTGGTEAFF.

The genes are TRBV3-1 and TRBJ2-7; 8 nucleotides match TRBD1. V gave up 4 bases and J gave up 6 bases; unmatched junction bases: 14. Germline values: CDR1 LGHDT, CDR2 YNNKEL (reference sequence). The CDR3 consists of 16 residues. This chain's CDR3 is CASSLGGGRGPSEQYF. The CDR3, as DNA: TGTGCCAGCAGCCTAGGGGGAGGCAGGGGGCCGTCCGAGCAGTACTTC.

This clonotype was observed at least ten times. J is TRBJ2-2 and V is TRBV6-6, with D perhaps TRBD2 (5 bases). The CDR3 runs to 17 residues. The germline V gene has CDR1 MNHNY and CDR2 SVGAGI (reference sequence). Trimming pared 5 bases from V and 3 bases from J, leaving 19 bases between. The CDR3 coding sequence is TGTGCCAGCAGTCCTCGCCCAGGAGGATTCGACACCGGGGAGCTGTTTTTT. Translating it yields CASSPRPGGFDTGELFF.

This clonotype was detected a few times. This chain connects TRBV12-3 or TRBV12-4 to TRBJ2-1; 9 positions agree with TRBD2. The CDR3 covers 15 residues. The V and J ends lost 1 base and 4 bases, in that order; junction bases with no gene match: 2. CDR3 DNA: TGTGCCAGCAGTTTAGTGAGCGGGGGGTACAATGAGCAGTTCTTC. Amino acid sequence: CASSLVSGGYNEQFF.

The V call is TRBV3-1, the J call TRBJ2-3, with a weak D call TRBD2 (5 bases). The V gene's germline CDR1 is LGHDT and CDR2 YNNKEL (reference sequence). CDR3 length equals 16 residues. V was clipped by 2 bases and J by 1 base, with 13 bases between them. The CDR3 reads CASSQLVRAGTDTQYF. The CDR3 bases are TGTGCCAGCAGCCAACTTGTGCGGGCAGGCACAGATACGCAGTATTTT.

The chain joins TRBV12-3 or TRBV12-4 to TRBJ2-7, with D perhaps TRBD1 (5 bases). The CDR3 has 16 residues. The V gene lost 3 bases and the J gene lost 9 bases, with 24 bases spanning the gap. Here the CDR3 reads CASSFPPQGFYTGQYF. The CDR3 nucleotides are TGTGCCAGCAGTTTTCCCCCGCAGGGCTTTTATACTGGGCAGTACTTC.

This clonotype was detected ten times or more. This chain uses TRBV6-2 or TRBV6-3 with TRBJ2-7; either TRBD1 or TRBD2 may fit D (5 bases each). The CDR3 contains 14 residues. Trimming removed 6 bases from V and 0 bases from J, with 12 bases in between. Germline assignment: CDR1 MNHEY and CDR2 SVGEGT. CDR3 in amino acids: CASRRDLSSYEQYF. Written as DNA, the CDR3 is TGTGCCAGCAGGAGGGACCTCTCCTCCTACGAGCAGTACTTC.

This clonotype was detected ten times or more. This chain uses TRBV20-1 with TRBJ1-4; D might be TRBD1 (5 bases). With 6 bases removed from V and 8 bases from J, the gap between germline ends came to 13 bases. Germline V gene lookup returns CDR1 DFQATT and CDR2 SNEGSKA (reference sequence). This CDR3 region has 12 residues. CDR3 coding DNA: TGCAGTGCGTCTCTCCGGGGCGAAAAACTGTTTTTT. As protein: CSASLRGEKLFF.

The V and J genes are TRBV19 and TRBJ2-1, with 8 bases matching TRBD2. The V segment lost 7 bases and the J segment 4 bases; nucleotides outside the gene matches: 6. Germline lookup yields CDR1 LNHDA and CDR2 SQIVND (reference sequence). The CDR3 runs to 14 residues. CDR3 DNA: TGTGCCAGTACGGGGGTAGCGGGGTACAATGAGCAGTTCTTC. It yields the protein CASTGVAGYNEQFF. Together with reference TRBV19 and TRBJ2-1, the CDR3 gives the full variable domain: DGGITQSPKYLFRKEGQNVTLSCEQNLNHDAMYWYRQDPGQGLRLIYYSQIVNDFQKGDIAEGYSVSREKKESFPLTVTSAQKNPTAFYLCASTGVAGYNEQFFGPGTRLTVL.

The sample holds a few counts of this clonotype. The chain employs TRBV2 and TRBJ2-3; TRBD2 might be the D (6 bases). Germline assignment: CDR1 SNHLY and CDR2 FYNNEI. The CDR3 runs 16 residues. Trimming took 8 bases from V and 1 from J, leaving 19 bases between them. Here the CDR3 reads CASLLGTSYRTDTQYF. The CDR3 DNA follows: TGTGCCAGCCTCTTAGGGACTTCTTATCGCACAGATACGCAGTATTTT.

This clonotype showed up many times. The chain combines TRBV20-1 with TRBJ1-1; the D is unclear. From germline, CDR1 is DFQATT and CDR2 SNEGSKA (reference sequence). Trimming removed 3 bases from V and 11 bases from J, with 13 bases in between. The CDR3 length is 11 residues. CDR3 sequence (DNA): TGCAGTGCTAGGACGGGTCAGGAGGCTTTCTTT. Amino acids: CSARTGQEAFF.

The genes are TRBV20-1 and TRBJ1-5; D is possibly TRBD1 (5 bases). V dropped 5 bases and J dropped 2 bases, with 16 bases sitting between them. Germline values: CDR1 DFQATT, CDR2 SNEGSKA (reference sequence). The CDR3 covers 15 residues. The CDR3 loop reads CSAYPRGTCNQPQHF. The CDR3 DNA reads as TGCAGTGCTTATCCACGGGGCACCTGCAATCAGCCCCAGCATTTT.

The V gene is TRBV29-1, the J gene TRBJ2-3, with D possibly matching TRBD1 (5 bases). This CDR3 comprises 13 residues. Germline V gives CDR1 SQVTM, CDR2 ANQGSEA. The V end was cut by 0 bases, the J end by 3 bases, with 7 bases between. This CDR3 is CSVEDRVTDTQYF. CDR3 coding DNA: TGCAGCGTTGAAGACAGGGTGACAGATACGCAGTATTTT.

The chain couples TRBV27 to TRBJ2-4; D not certain. The CDR3 runs to 14 residues. Germline-derived CDR1 and CDR2 are MNHEY and SMNVEV (reference sequence). With 3 bases removed from V and 0 bases from J, the gap between germline ends came to 6 bases. CDR3 sequence reads: CASSFSGAKNIQYF. Here the CDR3 DNA reads TGTGCCAGCAGTTTTTCGGGAGCCAAAAACATTCAGTACTTC.

This chain links TRBV5-4 with TRBJ2-7; TRBD1 matches at 10 bases. Germline assignment: CDR1 SGHNT and CDR2 YYREEE (reference sequence). V dropped 4 bases and J dropped 3; count of bases not matched to a gene: 4. The CDR3 is made up of 14 amino acids. The CDR3 coding sequence is TGTGCCAGCAGCCCCGACAGGGGGCGCTACGAGCAGTACTTC. Protein sequence: CASSPDRGRYEQYF.

This clonotype appeared many times. The V call is TRBV3-1, the J call TRBJ2-7; 10 bases map to TRBD1. V shed 4 bases and J 4 bases; nucleotides not matched to a gene: 4. CDR1 is LGHDT and CDR2 is YNNKEL in the germline V gene (reference sequence). CDR3 length: 14 amino acids. CDR3: CASSLGQGGYEQYF. The CDR3 DNA reads TGTGCCAGCAGCCTTGGACAGGGGGGGTACGAGCAGTACTTC.

The table lists this clonotype with many counts. The chain links TRBV6-5 to TRBJ2-3; perhaps D is TRBD1 or TRBD2 (5 bases each). Germline V CDR1 and CDR2: MNHEY, SVGAGI. This CDR3 has 14 residues. V dropped 8 bases and J dropped 0 bases, with 12 bases sitting between them. The CDR3 loop reads CASARGASTDTQYF. The CDR3 DNA sequence: TGTGCCAGCGCGAGGGGAGCTAGCACAGATACGCAGTATTTT.

This clonotype was picked up many times. The chain links TRBV5-5 to TRBJ1-6; D unclear. Trimming cost V 5 bases and J 6 bases, with 9 bases left between them. Per germline, CDR1 SGHKS and CDR2 YYEKEE (reference sequence). CDR3 size: 13 residues. The CDR3 region is CASRFDSNSPLHF. The CDR3 coding sequence is TGTGCCAGCAGGTTTGATTCTAATTCACCCCTCCACTTT.